The source of this TCR beta chain is a study of vaccination and CD4 T cells after COVID-19. Once obtained from cultured CD4+ T cells, the DNA was sequenced using the Oncomine TCR Beta short-read assay. TCRdb re-derived calls from the PCR reads in MiXCR, one entry per CDR3 protein. The sample shows 8,000 or so distinct CDR3 sequences, 20% to 25% of them seen only once. This clonotype was seen more than once but under ten times. As yet, its antigen is unknown. Germline-derived CDR1 and CDR2 are LNHDA and SQIVND (reference sequence). Trimming cost V 7 bases and J 8 bases, with 20 bases left between them. CDR3 length equals 14 residues. As for treatment: approximately nine-day PBMC culture with coronavirus spike peptide pools or control peptides (ViraFEST assay).

The receptor's source is a human donor who had recovered from COVID-19. The sequences come from CD4+ T cells from blood, cultured in vitro, collected after SARS-CoV-2 vaccination. This sequence joins TRBV19 and TRBJ1-2; a weak D match, TRBD1 (5 bases). CDR3 bases: TGTGCCAGTACCATCCGGGCCGCAGACAGCGGCTACACCTTC. It codes for CASTIRAADSGYTF.